This entry features one T cell receptor (beta chain) sequence. Its antigen is still unknown. Per-base qualities were not stored, and no clone one base away is much larger. The treatment or condition label of this sample denotes: some 19 received Ad26.COV2.S at low or high dose, single or two shots; 5 received placebo; per-sample allocation not given. Repertoires of vaccine and placebo recipients were sequenced from samples taken on day 63 after the first injection. In Cohort 1b, about 27 adults aged 18-55 years were enrolled at a single site in Boston, USA, between 29 July and 7 August 2020. Ad26.COV2.S was a replication-incompetent adenovirus type 26 vector expressing a prefusion-stabilized SARS-CoV-2 spike protein from the original Wuhan strain. This sample is drawn from a study of Ad26.COV2.S vaccination and SARS-CoV-2 variants (dated by TCRdb to the early 2020s). Regarding the study in general: Vaccine-arm donors were drawn from COV1001, a multicentre, randomized, double-blind, placebo-controlled phase I-IIa trial of Ad26.COV2.S in healthy adults. The specificity and breadth of SARS-CoV-2-reactive T cell receptors after Ad26.COV2.S vaccination were assessed by TCRbeta repertoire sequencing. Participants in the trial were split at random into five groups of five each, receiving low-dose or high-dose Ad26.COV2.S once or twice, or else placebo on both occasions. Investigators remained blinded to trial group allocation during experiments and outcome assessment. The TCR-sequenced set comprised approximately 32 samples: approximately 19 Ad26.COV2.S vaccine recipients, 5 placebo recipients and 8 SARS-CoV-2 convalescent individuals. Ad26.COV2.S was given intramuscularly at 5x10^10 or 1x10^11 viral particles, as a single shot or as two shots 56 days apart.

What the work shows at the level of the full study, not this receptor alone: Comparing responses between vaccine doses or regimens was not something the study was powered to do. The authors noted that total T cell responses may have been underestimated by the TCR breadth and depth analyses. Ad26.COV2.S recipients had higher spike-specific TCR breadth than placebo recipients (P = 0.0014). Vaccine and placebo recipients had similar non-spike TCR breadth, a finding consistent with the vaccine containing only spike. Substantial breadth of spike-specific CD8+ and CD4+ T cell responses was reported after vaccination.

Between the V and J ends, shortened by 4 bases and 5 bases respectively, the junction contains 13 bases. The germline V gene sets CDR1 to SGHRS and CDR2 to YFSETQ. CDR3 length: 14 amino acids, cysteine to phenylalanine. The only DNA kept is the CDR3, 42 bases in frame from the first base. The immunoSEQ Assay was the method used to sequence TCRbeta CDR3 regions. After extraction, genomic DNA underwent amplification by bias-controlled multiplex PCR, followed by high-throughput sequencing. As for the authors' bioinformatics: To quantify the absolute abundance of every unique TCRbeta CDR3 region, sequences were collapsed and filtered. Usable DNA was measured by amplifying reference genes present in all nucleated cells, and TCRbeta template counts were normalized to that usable DNA to estimate T cell fraction. Repertoire TCRs were annotated as SARS-CoV-2-specific when V gene, CDR3 amino acid sequence and J gene were exactly matched to a known reactive TCR set. The reference SARS-CoV-2 TCR set came from MIRA and was filtered for enrichment in COVID-19-positive ImmuneCODE repertoires, removing public or cross-reactive TCRs. Using the MIRA antigens, annotated TCRs were further analysed by specific ORF or by position within an ORF. Breadth was defined as annotated unique rearrangements over total unique productive rearrangements; depth was the summed frequency of those rearrangements. Two-sided Wilcoxon rank-sum tests were used to compare TCR breadth between groups. TCRdb carries this immuneACCESS record with in-frame sequences only. Its versions omit some clonotypes, under half of them owing to an unresolved V gene in the studies checked, with the rest unexplained. Clonal size and the V and J genes are those of that table, whereas D and trimming came from the DNA. The sample data list 440,000 or so clones, and roughly 87% of these were observed just once. The ten largest account for less than 5.5% of the sample.

The sequence came from a person between 18 and 65 years old who received the Ad26.COV2.S COVID-19 vaccine or a placebo. The rearranged segments are TRBV5-1 and TRBJ2-1, with the D gene uncertain. Source: peripheral blood, taken in a trial of Ad26.COV2.S vaccine versus placebo. The CDR3 protein: CASSPSRLNNEQFF. The sequenced DNA: TGCGCCAGCAGCCCAAGCAGATTGAACAATGAGCAGTTCTTC.